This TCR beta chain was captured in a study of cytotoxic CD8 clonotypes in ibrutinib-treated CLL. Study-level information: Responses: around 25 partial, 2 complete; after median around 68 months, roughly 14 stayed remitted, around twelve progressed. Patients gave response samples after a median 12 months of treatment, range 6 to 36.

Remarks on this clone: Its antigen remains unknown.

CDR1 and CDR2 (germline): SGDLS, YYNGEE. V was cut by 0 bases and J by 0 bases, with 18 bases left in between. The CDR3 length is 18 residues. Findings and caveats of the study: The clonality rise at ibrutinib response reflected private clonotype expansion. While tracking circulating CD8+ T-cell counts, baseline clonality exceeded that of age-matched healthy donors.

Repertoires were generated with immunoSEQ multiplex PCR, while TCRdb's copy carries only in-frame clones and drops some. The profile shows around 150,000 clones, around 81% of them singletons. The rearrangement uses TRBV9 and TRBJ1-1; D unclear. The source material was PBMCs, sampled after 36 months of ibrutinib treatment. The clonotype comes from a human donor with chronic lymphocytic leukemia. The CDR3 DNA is TGTGCCAGCAGCGTAGGCCTTGACGGGTCCGTTATGAACACTGAAGCTTTCTTT. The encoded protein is CASSVGLDGSVMNTEAFF.